The 19 T cell receptor beta chains listed next were all sequenced from one sample in a study of identical twins (dated by TCRdb to the mid-2010s). Preparation of the library involved 5' RACE. Sequencer: Illumina HiSeq 2000. The public reads were reanalyzed by TCRdb: fastp trimming at Q25, MiXCR alignment, in-frame beta chains only. Entries that share a CDR3 protein sequence are merged under the most common genes and DNA. In all, the sample holds hundreds of thousands of distinct CDR3 sequences, and 9% to 15% of those were seen once. The top ten clones comprise just over 7% of the sample. This sample also appeared in a second study, on yellow fever vaccine responses in identical twins.

Sequenced input: CD8+ T cells sorted from blood. The receptors originated from a woman under 30 in good health.

This sequence joins TRBV28 and TRBJ2-7; D gene ambiguous. V lost 3 bases and J lost 4, with 10 bases in between. The CDR3 spans 13 residues. The germline V gene has CDR1 MDHEN and CDR2 SYDVKM. The chain's CDR3 is CASSFEVSYEQYF. CDR3 DNA sequence: TGTGCCAGCAGTTTTGAGGTTTCATACGAGCAGTACTTC.

In its sample, this clonotype was seen a few times. The genes are TRBV21-1 and TRBJ2-4. TRBV21-1 is recorded as a pseudogene. The CDR3 contains 15 residues. In DNA, the CDR3 is TGTGCCAGCAGCAAAGGATTAGGCCGAGAAAACATTCAGTACTTC. It yields the protein CASSKGLGRENIQYF.

This CDR3 reads CASSGSGGALDTQYF. The CDR3 coding sequence is TGTGCCAGCAGTGGTAGCGGGGGGGCGTTGGATACGCAGTATTTT. The chain couples TRBV27 to TRBJ2-3; 11 bases agree with TRBD2. Losses at the gene ends were 5 bases for V and 6 bases for J; bases not matched to a gene: 7. This CDR3 has 15 amino acids. The germline CDR1 and CDR2 sequences are MNHEY and SMNVEV (reference sequence).

This clonotype was found many times. V and J are TRBV2 and TRBJ2-7, with D perhaps matching TRBD2 (6 bases). CDR1 is SNHLY and CDR2 is FYNNEI in the germline V gene. CDR3 length: 13 residues. V lost 8 bases to trimming and J lost 0 bases, with 11 bases between them. The CDR3 loop reads CASFSGVSYEQYF. The CDR3 nucleotides are TGTGCCAGCTTTAGCGGCGTCTCCTACGAGCAGTACTTC.

This chain uses TRBV5-1 with TRBJ2-1; TRBD2 aligns across 12 bases. Germline loops: CDR1 SGHRS, CDR2 YFSETQ. This CDR3 comprises 19 residues. The V segment lost 4 bases and the J segment 8 bases; nucleotides outside the gene matches: 19. CDR3 amino acids: CASSAAVGTSGLTDDEQFF. The CDR3 DNA is TGCGCCAGCAGCGCCGCCGTAGGGACTAGCGGGCTTACTGACGATGAGCAGTTCTTC.

This chain connects TRBV12-3 or TRBV12-4 to TRBJ2-1; maybe TRBD2 (5 bases). The V end was cut by 4 bases, the J end by 3 bases, with 10 bases between. The CDR3 is 14 residues long. CDR3 coding DNA: TGTGCCAGCAGTTCAAGCGGTCTCTACAATGAGCAGTTCTTC. Its protein product is CASSSSGLYNEQFF.

This clonotype was observed a few times. The rearrangement uses TRBV6-5 and TRBJ2-1; D unclear. V was cut by 4 bases and J by 4 bases, with 14 bases left in between. CDR1 MNHEY and CDR2 SVGAGI come from the germline V gene. The CDR3 is 15 amino acids. CDR3 protein: CASSLSVRNYNEQFF. The CDR3 bases are TGTGCCAGCAGTTTAAGTGTCAGAAATTACAATGAGCAGTTCTTC.

This clonotype has a count of ten or more. The chain uses TRBV12-3 or TRBV12-4 and TRBJ2-7; 9 nucleotides align to TRBD2. The CDR3 loop spans 13 amino acids. V lost 6 bases to trimming and J lost 3 bases; unmatched junction nucleotides: 3. The CDR3 loop reads CASSLAGSYEQYF. CDR3 DNA: TGTGCCAGCAGCCTAGCGGGAAGCTACGAGCAGTACTTC.

V and J are TRBV27 and TRBJ2-7, with TRBD2 matching over 7 bases. The germline V gene has CDR1 MNHEY and CDR2 SMNVEV (reference sequence). Trimming at V came to 3 bases and at J to 5 bases, leaving 4 bases not matched to a gene. The CDR3 spans 13 residues. DNA for the CDR3: TGTGCCAGCAGTTTGGTACTAGCGAACGAGCAGTACTTC. This encodes CASSLVLANEQYF.

CDR3 sequence (DNA): TGTGCCAGCAGTGAAAGGACTAGCGGGGGATTCCTCTCTGGGGCCAACGTCCTGACTTTC. This translates into CASSERTSGGFLSGANVLTF. The chain is built from TRBV6-1 and TRBJ2-6; 13 bases fit TRBD2. The trim removed 2 bases at V and 0 bases at J, leaving 7 bases unmatched. The V gene's germline CDR1 is MNHNS and CDR2 SASEGT. The CDR3 runs 20 residues.

The CDR3 DNA is TGTGCCAGCAGCCACGGACACCCTGAAGCTTTCTTT. It yields the protein CASSHGHPEAFF. V and J are TRBV11-2 and TRBJ1-1, with a possible D match to TRBD1 (5 bases). The V gene's germline CDR1 is SGHAT and CDR2 FQNNGV. This CDR3 has 12 amino acids. The V and J ends lost 5 bases and 6 bases respectively, with 10 bases between them.

This clonotype was found a few times. The rearrangement joins TRBV4-2 to TRBJ2-5, with a weak D call TRBD1 (5 bases). Germline assignment: CDR1 LGHNA and CDR2 YNFKEQ. Trimming cost V 0 bases and J 4 bases, with 6 bases left between them. This CDR3 contains 13 residues. CDR3 coding DNA: TGTGCCAGCAGCCAAGAGGGGCGAGAGACCCAGTACTTC. Its protein product is CASSQEGRETQYF.

This clonotype was counted a few times. The chain joins TRBV28 to TRBJ2-1, with TRBD1 identical over 8 bases. Germline CDR1 MDHEN, CDR2 SYDVKM. V lost 5 bases, J lost 0 bases, and 6 bases stayed unmatched. The CDR3 has 16 amino acids. Here the CDR3 reads CASSTRTGHSYNEQFF. The CDR3 DNA reads TGTGCCAGCAGTACGCGGACAGGGCACTCCTACAATGAGCAGTTCTTC.

V is TRBV28 and J is TRBJ2-2, with TRBD1 identical over 7 bases. Germline V lookup: CDR1 MDHEN, CDR2 SYDVKM. The trim removed 2 bases at V and 8 bases at J, leaving 26 bases unmatched. The CDR3 is 21 amino acids. CDR3 nucleotide sequence: TGTGCCAGCAGTTTACGGCTGGTGGTACAGCCTAAAGGCCAGGGACAGGGGGAGCTGTTTTTT. This sequence encodes CASSLRLVVQPKGQGQGELFF.

The chain links TRBV20-1 to TRBJ1-2; 9 nucleotides line up with TRBD1. The trim removed 0 bases at V and 7 bases at J, leaving 9 bases unmatched. Germline V gene data show CDR1 as DFQATT and CDR2 as SNEGSKA (reference sequence). The CDR3 is made up of 15 amino acids. The CDR3 nucleotides read TGCAGTGCTAGAGACATAGACAGGGGGATTACTGGCTACACCTTC. It encodes CSARDIDRGITGYTF.

This clonotype was seen a few times. CDR3 residues: CASSVTGGNEQFF. The CDR3 DNA reads as TGTGCCAGCAGTGTGACGGGAGGGAATGAGCAGTTCTTC. The rearrangement joins TRBV2 to TRBJ2-1, with 8 bases identical to TRBD2. The CDR3 has 13 amino acids. Germline CDR1 SNHLY, CDR2 FYNNEI. V shed 4 bases and J 7 bases; nucleotides not matched to a gene: 3.

This clonotype was seen at least ten times. This chain connects TRBV3-1 to TRBJ2-7; D gene uncertain. This CDR3 comprises 11 residues. Germline V CDR1 and CDR2: LGHDT, YNNKEL (reference sequence). V gave up 8 bases and J gave up 2 bases, with 7 bases separating them. The DNA for the CDR3 is TGTGCCAGCGGGCATCCCTACGAGCAGTACTTC. It encodes CASGHPYEQYF.

This sequence joins TRBV21-1 and TRBJ2-1; TRBD2, the table's D call, was not compared with the DNA. TRBV21-1 is an annotated pseudogene. This CDR3 region has 13 residues. The chain's CDR3 is CASKKRGGGEQFF. DNA of the CDR3: TGTGCCAGCAAGAAGCGGGGGGGCGGTGAGCAGTTCTTC.

Within the sample, this clonotype is medium-sized. The chain couples TRBV25-1 to TRBJ2-3; D not resolved. Germline loops: CDR1 MGHDK, CDR2 SYGVNS. The length of the CDR3 is 17 residues. V lost 3 bases, J lost 2 bases, and 18 bases lay in between. This CDR3 reads CASSDPRSGGLTDTQYF. The CDR3 region has the DNA TGTGCCAGCAGTGACCCAAGGTCAGGCGGCCTCACAGATACGCAGTATTTT.